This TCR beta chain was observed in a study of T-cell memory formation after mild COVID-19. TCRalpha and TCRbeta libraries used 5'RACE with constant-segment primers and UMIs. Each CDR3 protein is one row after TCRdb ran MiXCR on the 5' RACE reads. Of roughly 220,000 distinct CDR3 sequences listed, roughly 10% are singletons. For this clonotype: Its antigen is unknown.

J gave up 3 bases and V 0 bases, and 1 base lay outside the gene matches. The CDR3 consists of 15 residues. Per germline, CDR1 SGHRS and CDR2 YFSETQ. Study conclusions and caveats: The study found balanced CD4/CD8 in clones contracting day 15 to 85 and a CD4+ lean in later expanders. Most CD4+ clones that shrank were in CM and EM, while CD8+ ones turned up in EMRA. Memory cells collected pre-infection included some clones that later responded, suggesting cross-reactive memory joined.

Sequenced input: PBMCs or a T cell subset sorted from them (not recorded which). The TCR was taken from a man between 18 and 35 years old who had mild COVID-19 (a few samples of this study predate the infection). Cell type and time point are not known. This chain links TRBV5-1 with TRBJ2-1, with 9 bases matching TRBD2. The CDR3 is CASSLVSGGYNEQFF. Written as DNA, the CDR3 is TGCGCCAGCAGCTTGGTTAGCGGGGGCTACAATGAGCAGTTCTTC.